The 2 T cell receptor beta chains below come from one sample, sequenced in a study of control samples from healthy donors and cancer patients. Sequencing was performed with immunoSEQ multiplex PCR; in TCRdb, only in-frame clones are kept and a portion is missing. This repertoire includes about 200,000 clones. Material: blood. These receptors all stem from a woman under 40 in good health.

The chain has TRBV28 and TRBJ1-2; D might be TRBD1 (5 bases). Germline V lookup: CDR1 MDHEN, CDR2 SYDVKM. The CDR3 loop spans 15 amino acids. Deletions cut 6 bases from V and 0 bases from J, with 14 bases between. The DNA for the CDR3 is TGTGCCAGCAGGCCCGACAGAGAGACTAACTATGGCTACACCTTC. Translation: CASRPDRETNYGYTF.

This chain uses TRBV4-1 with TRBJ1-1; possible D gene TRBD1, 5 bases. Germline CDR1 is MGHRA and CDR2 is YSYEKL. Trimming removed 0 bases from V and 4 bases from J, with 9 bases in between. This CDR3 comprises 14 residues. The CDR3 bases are TGCGCCAGCAGCCAAGATTGGGGGGGCACTGAAGCTTTCTTT. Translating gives CASSQDWGGTEAFF.